A selection of T cell receptor beta chains follows, all from one sample in a study of blood T cell repertoires in COVID-19. Clones were read by immunoSEQ multiplex PCR, and TCRdb kept only the in-frame ones, dropping some. The sample yields fewer than 250,000 clones, 80% to 90% seen once. Sequenced input: peripheral blood. All receptors derive from a woman aged 70-85 years with acute or convalescent COVID-19. Each CDR3 is given with its conserved first and last residue. The order of the fields is D gene, V gene, J gene, CDR3 protein. A D gene is named only where the DNA matches it firmly.

d_call: TRBD1
v_call: TRBV5-1
j_call: TRBJ2-3
cdr3_aa: CASSVPTGLREDTQYF

d_call: TRBD2
v_call: TRBV5-1
j_call: TRBJ2-5
cdr3_aa: CASSLVSGEETQYF

d_call: TRBD1
v_call: TRBV7-8
j_call: TRBJ2-7
cdr3_aa: CASSRTGSYEQYF

d_call: NA
v_call: TRBV4-1
j_call: TRBJ2-4
cdr3_aa: CASSQKLDSNIQYF

d_call: NA
v_call: TRBV10-2
j_call: TRBJ1-5
cdr3_aa: CASSESVLQGQPQHF

d_call: TRBD1
v_call: TRBV28
j_call: TRBJ2-3
cdr3_aa: CASRTGGAEDTQYF

d_call: TRBD1
v_call: TRBV25-1
j_call: TRBJ2-1
cdr3_aa: CASSEWRTGGIDEQFF

d_call: NA
v_call: TRBV11-2
j_call: TRBJ1-1
cdr3_aa: CASSTTTNTEAFF

d_call: TRBD1
v_call: TRBV28
j_call: TRBJ1-4
cdr3_aa: CASSGPETGGREKLFF

d_call: NA
v_call: TRBV19
j_call: TRBJ1-2
cdr3_aa: CASSILADRIGYTF

d_call: TRBD1
v_call: TRBV27
j_call: TRBJ1-4
cdr3_aa: CASSRSGGWEKLFF

d_call: TRBD2
v_call: TRBV27
j_call: TRBJ2-7
cdr3_aa: CASRKTSGGDEQYF

d_call: TRBD1
v_call: TRBV19
j_call: TRBJ2-1
cdr3_aa: CASSLGQGAGNEQFF

d_call: NA
v_call: TRBV28
j_call: TRBJ2-6
cdr3_aa: CASRPTGLSGANVLTF

d_call: TRBD1
v_call: TRBV15
j_call: TRBJ1-5
cdr3_aa: CATSRGNRGSNQPQHF

d_call: NA
v_call: TRBV20-1
j_call: TRBJ2-3
cdr3_aa: CTPGMVDTQYF

d_call: NA
v_call: TRBV9
j_call: TRBJ2-1
cdr3_aa: CASSVGGWAPDEQFF

d_call: NA
v_call: TRBV13
j_call: TRBJ1-1
cdr3_aa: CASSPGLNEAFF

d_call: NA
v_call: TRBV28
j_call: TRBJ2-1
cdr3_aa: CASSTINNEQFF

d_call: NA
v_call: TRBV7-9
j_call: TRBJ1-2
cdr3_aa: CASSLGEGRGYGYTF

d_call: TRBD1
v_call: TRBV11-2
j_call: TRBJ1-2
cdr3_aa: CASSSSTGEAGYTF

d_call: TRBD1
v_call: TRBV6-5
j_call: TRBJ1-2
cdr3_aa: CASRDNTGAGYTF

d_call: TRBD2
v_call: TRBV7-3
j_call: TRBJ2-5
cdr3_aa: CASSLTSGSGETQYF

d_call: NA
v_call: TRBV2
j_call: TRBJ1-4
cdr3_aa: CASSAGFEKLFF

d_call: NA
v_call: TRBV2
j_call: TRBJ2-7
cdr3_aa: CASREQGPTYEQYF

d_call: NA
v_call: TRBV5-6
j_call: TRBJ1-2
cdr3_aa: CASSLVSRGAVSYGYTF

d_call: TRBD1
v_call: TRBV5-4
j_call: TRBJ1-1
cdr3_aa: CASSYEGALGEAFF

d_call: NA
v_call: TRBV10-3
j_call: TRBJ2-3
cdr3_aa: CAITEGPTDTQYF

d_call: NA
v_call: TRBV2
j_call: TRBJ1-6
cdr3_aa: CASGPPVNSPLHF

d_call: TRBD2
v_call: TRBV28
j_call: TRBJ2-1
cdr3_aa: CASSSLGTSGRGSEQFF

d_call: NA
v_call: TRBV10-3
j_call: TRBJ1-4
cdr3_aa: CAISESQGGKLFF

d_call: TRBD1
v_call: TRBV7-6
j_call: TRBJ1-5
cdr3_aa: CASSAGTGAGHQPQHF